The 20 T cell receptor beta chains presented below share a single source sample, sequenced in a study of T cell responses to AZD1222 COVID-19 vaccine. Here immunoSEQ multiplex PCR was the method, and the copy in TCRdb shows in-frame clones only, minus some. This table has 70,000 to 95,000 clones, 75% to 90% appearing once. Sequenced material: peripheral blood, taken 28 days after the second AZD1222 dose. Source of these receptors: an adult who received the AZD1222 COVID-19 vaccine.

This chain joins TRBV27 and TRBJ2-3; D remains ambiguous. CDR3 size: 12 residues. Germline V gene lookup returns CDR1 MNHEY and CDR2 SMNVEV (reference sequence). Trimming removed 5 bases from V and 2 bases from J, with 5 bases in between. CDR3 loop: CASSRHTDTQYF. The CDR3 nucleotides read TGTGCCAGCAGTCGACACACAGATACGCAGTATTTT.

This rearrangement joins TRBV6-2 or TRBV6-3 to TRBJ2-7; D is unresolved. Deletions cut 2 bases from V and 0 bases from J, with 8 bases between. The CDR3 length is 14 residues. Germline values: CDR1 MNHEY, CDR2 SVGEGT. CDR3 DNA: TGTGCCAGCAGTTACGACGGTAGCTCCTACGAGCAGTACTTC. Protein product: CASSYDGSSYEQYF.

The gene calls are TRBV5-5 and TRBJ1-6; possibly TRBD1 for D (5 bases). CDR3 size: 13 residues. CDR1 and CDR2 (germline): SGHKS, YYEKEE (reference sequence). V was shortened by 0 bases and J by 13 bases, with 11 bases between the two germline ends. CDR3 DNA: TGTGCCAGCAGCTTGGGGGACGGATCTCCCCTCCACTTT. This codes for CASSLGDGSPLHF.

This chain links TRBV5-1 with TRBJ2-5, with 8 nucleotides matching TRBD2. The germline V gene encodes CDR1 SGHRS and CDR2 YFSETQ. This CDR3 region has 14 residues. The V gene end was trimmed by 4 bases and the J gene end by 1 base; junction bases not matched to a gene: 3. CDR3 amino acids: CASSPGGAQETQYF. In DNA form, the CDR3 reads TGCGCCAGCAGCCCCGGGGGGGCCCAAGAGACCCAGTACTTC. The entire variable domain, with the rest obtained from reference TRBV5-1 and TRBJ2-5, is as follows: KAGVTQTPRYLIKTRGQQVTLSCSPISGHRSVSWYQQTPGQGLQFLFEYFSETQRNKGNFPGRFSGRQFSNSRSEMNVSTLELGDSALYLCASSPGGAQETQYFGPGTRLLVL.

CDR3 in amino acids: CASSGPPQGARNTEAFF. The DNA for the CDR3 is TGTGCCAGCAGTGGCCCCCCACAGGGGGCCAGAAACACTGAAGCTTTCTTT. This chain links TRBV2 with TRBJ1-1; TRBD1 agrees at 9 bases. The CDR3 runs to 17 residues. V trimming: 4 bases; J trimming: 2 bases; junction bases outside the gene matches: 11. Germline lookup yields CDR1 SNHLY and CDR2 FYNNEI.

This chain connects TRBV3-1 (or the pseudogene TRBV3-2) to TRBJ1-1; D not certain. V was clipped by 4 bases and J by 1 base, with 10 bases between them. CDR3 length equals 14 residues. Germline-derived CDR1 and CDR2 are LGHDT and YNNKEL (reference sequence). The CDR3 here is CASSPLEGNTEAFF. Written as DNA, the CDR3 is TGTGCCAGCAGCCCTCTGGAGGGGAACACTGAAGCTTTCTTT.

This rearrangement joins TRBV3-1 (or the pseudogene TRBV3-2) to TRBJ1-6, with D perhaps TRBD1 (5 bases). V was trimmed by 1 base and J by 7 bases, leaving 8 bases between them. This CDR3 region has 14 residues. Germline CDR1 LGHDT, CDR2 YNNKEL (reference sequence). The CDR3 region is CASSQVRGNSPLHF. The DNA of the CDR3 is TGTGCCAGCAGCCAAGTCCGGGGGAATTCACCCCTCCACTTT.

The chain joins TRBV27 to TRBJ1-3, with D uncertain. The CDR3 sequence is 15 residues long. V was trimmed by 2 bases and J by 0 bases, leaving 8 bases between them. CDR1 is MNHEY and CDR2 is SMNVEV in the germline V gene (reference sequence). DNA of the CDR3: TGTGCCAGCAGTTTAGAGAGATACTCTGGAAACACCATATATTTT. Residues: CASSLERYSGNTIYF.

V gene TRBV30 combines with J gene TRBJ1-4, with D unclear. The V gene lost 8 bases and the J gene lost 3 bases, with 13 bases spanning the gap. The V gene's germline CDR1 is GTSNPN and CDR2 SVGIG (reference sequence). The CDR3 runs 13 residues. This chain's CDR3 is CAQKRSSNEKLFF. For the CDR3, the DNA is TGTGCCCAGAAAAGATCCTCTAATGAAAAACTGTTTTTT.

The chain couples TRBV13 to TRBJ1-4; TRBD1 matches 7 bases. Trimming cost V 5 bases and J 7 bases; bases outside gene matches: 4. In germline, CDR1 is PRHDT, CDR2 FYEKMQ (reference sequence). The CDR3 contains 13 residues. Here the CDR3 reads CASSGEGAEKLFF. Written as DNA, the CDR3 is TGTGCCAGCAGCGGGGAGGGGGCTGAAAAACTGTTTTTT.

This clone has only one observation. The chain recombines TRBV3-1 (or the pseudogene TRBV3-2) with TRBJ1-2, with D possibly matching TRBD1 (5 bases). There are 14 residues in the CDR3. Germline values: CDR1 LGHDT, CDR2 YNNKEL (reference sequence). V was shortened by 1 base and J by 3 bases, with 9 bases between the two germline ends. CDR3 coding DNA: TGTGCCAGCAGCCAAGGGCTAGGGGACTATGGCTACACCTTC. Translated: CASSQGLGDYGYTF.

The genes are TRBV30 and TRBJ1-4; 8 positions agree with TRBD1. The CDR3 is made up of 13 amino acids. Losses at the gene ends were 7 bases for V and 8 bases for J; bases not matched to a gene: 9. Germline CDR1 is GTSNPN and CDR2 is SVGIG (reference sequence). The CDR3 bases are TGTGCCTCGACTGACAGGGGAGGGGAAAAACTGTTTTTT. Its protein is CASTDRGGEKLFF.

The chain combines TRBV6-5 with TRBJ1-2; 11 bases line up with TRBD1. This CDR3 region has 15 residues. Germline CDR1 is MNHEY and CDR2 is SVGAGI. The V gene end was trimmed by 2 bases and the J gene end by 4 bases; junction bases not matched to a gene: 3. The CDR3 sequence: CASSYGQGAFYGYTF. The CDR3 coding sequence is TGTGCCAGCAGTTACGGACAGGGGGCGTTCTATGGCTACACCTTC.

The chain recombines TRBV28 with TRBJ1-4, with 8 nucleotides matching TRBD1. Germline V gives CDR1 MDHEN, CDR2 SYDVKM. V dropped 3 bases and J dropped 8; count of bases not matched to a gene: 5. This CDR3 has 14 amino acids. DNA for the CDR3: TGTGCCAGCAGTTTGACAGGGGTGCGGGAAAAACTGTTTTTT. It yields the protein CASSLTGVREKLFF.

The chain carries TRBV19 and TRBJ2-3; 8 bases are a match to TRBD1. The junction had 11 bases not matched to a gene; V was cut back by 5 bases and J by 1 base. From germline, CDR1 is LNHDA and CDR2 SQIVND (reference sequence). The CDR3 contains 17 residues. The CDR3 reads CASSSARGRMGTDTQYF. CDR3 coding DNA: TGTGCCAGTAGTTCAGCCAGGGGGCGTATGGGCACAGATACGCAGTATTTT.

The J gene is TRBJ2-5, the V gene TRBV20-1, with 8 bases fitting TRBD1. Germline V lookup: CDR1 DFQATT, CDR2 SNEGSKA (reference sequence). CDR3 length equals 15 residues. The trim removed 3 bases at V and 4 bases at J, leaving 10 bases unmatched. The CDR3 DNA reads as TGCAGTGCTAGTGACACAGGGGGTAGGGGAGAGACCCAGTACTTC. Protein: CSASDTGGRGETQYF.

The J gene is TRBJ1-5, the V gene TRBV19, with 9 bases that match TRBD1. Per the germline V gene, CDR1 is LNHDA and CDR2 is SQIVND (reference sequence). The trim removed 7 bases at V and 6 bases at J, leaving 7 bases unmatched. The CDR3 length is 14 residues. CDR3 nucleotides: TGTGCCAGTAAGGGGGGACAGGGTGTTCAGCCCCAGCATTTT. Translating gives CASKGGQGVQPQHF.

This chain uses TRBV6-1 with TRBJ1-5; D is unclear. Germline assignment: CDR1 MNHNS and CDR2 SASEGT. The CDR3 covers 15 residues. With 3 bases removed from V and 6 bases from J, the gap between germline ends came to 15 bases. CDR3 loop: CASSEGTWTRQPQHF. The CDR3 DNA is TGTGCCAGCAGTGAGGGTACTTGGACCCGTCAGCCCCAGCATTTT.

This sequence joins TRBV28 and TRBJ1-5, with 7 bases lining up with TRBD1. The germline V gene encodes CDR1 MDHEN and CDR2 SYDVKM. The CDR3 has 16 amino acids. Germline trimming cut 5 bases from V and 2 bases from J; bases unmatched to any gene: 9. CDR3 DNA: TGTGCCAGCAGTGGCCGCAGGGGGTTGGGCAATCAGCCCCAGCATTTT. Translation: CASSGRRGLGNQPQHF.

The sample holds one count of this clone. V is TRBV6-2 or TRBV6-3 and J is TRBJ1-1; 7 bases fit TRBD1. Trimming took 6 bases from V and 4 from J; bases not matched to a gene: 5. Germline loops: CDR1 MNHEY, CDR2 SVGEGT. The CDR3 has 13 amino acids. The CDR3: CASSRQGGTEAFF. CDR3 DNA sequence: TGTGCCAGCAGCAGACAGGGAGGCACTGAAGCTTTCTTT.